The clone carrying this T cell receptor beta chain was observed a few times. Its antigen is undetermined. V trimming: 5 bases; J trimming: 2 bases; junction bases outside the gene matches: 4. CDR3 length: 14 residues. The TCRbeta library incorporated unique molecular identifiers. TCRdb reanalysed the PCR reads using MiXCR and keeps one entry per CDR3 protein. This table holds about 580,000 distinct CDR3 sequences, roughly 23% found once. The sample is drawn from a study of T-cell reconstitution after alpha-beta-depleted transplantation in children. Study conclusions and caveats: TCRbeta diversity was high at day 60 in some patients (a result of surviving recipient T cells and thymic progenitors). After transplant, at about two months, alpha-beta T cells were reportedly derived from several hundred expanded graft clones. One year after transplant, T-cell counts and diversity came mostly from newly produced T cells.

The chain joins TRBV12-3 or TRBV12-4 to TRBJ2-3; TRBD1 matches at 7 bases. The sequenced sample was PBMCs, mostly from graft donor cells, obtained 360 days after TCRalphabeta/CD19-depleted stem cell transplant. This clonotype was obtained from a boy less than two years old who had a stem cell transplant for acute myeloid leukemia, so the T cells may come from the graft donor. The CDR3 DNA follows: TGTGCCAGCAGTGGGACAGTGTCCACAGATACGCAGTATTTT. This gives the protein CASSGTVSTDTQYF.